This T cell receptor beta chain was recorded in a study of CD8 T cells in Susac syndrome (dated by TCRdb to the late 2010s). Regarding the research as a whole: Repertoire sequencing was used to test whether CD8+ T cell activation and differentiation in Susac syndrome was antigen driven. The study compared CD8+ T cell repertoire clonality among 12 healthy donors, approximately 14 Susac syndrome patients and about 16 multiple sclerosis patients.

Concerning this clonotype: Which antigen it targets is not known. No qualities accompany the bases; no much larger clone lies one base away.

RNA was extracted with the RNeasy kit and 0.5 to 1 ug was reverse transcribed using random hexamers. The immunoSEQ multiplex PCR assay, covering 54 Vbeta and 13 Jbeta segments, was used to amplify TCR beta CDR3 regions. Bias from PCR amplification was corrected by using a synthetic template baseline for primer optimization and for computational correction. Per the authors' processing: Reads were annotated to V, D and J genes according to IMGT and were analyzed with immunoSEQ Analyzer, with only productive sequences retained. Clonality was computed as one minus Shannon entropy normalized by log2 of the number of productive unique sequences. For each patient and control, public and private clones were evaluated within the 100 most prevalent clones. A clone was defined as Susac-specific if it was absent from the healthy and MS cohorts, from around 960 published viral clones and from other ImmuneACCESS disease sequences. TCRdb passed the public sequencing reads through fastp at Q25 and MiXCR, retaining productive beta sequences. Identical CDR3 proteins give one entry, which carries the most common genes and DNA. The V and J calls and clone size come from TCRdb's table, not from the authors' own analysis. This sample comprises about 80,000 distinct CDR3 sequences, 90% to 95% of them detected only once. The ten largest clones represent roughly 0.49% of the sample.

Results the study describes overall, beyond this receptor: The TCR sequencing and HLA analysis was acknowledged to have included a relatively small number of individuals.

High-throughput TCR beta sequencing profiled peripheral blood CD8+ and CD4+ T cells from healthy donors, Susac syndrome patients and multiple sclerosis patients. The multiple sclerosis controls were treatment-naive patients whose relapsing-remitting disease, either stable or active, fulfilled the revised McDonald criteria. Bulk CD8+ and CD4+ T cells were purified magnetically by negative isolation, whereas CD8+ TEMRA cells were enriched by FACS. Blood was collected in EDTA tubes and processed within 24 hours, with PBMCs isolated through density gradient centrifugation. PBMCs intended for TCR sequencing were cryopreserved in liquid nitrogen and were subsequently thawed in a 37 degrees C water bath. Purity of sorted or isolated CD4+, CD8+ and CD8+ TEMRA cells was at least 90%. The receptor comes from a human donor with multiple sclerosis. Sequencing was done on a sample of CD8+ T cells from PBMCs.

The DNA sequence is given as TGTGCCGAAGGGGAGGGTTCCTATGGCTACACCTTC. The translation is CAEGEGSYGYTF. The chain was built from TRBV6-6 and TRBJ1-2; a tentative D call is TRBD1 (5 bases match). Deletion took 11 bases off V and 4 bases off J, with a span of 14 bases between the germline ends. CDR1 and CDR2 (MNHNY, SVGAGI) derive from the germline V gene (reference sequence). Spanning cysteine to phenylalanine, the CDR3 consists of 12 amino acids. Solely the CDR3 DNA is kept, with 36 bases framed from the first base.